One TCR beta chain is described in this entry. Its antigen is not known. Here immunoSEQ multiplex PCR was the method, and the copy in TCRdb shows in-frame clones only, minus some. The repertoire holds over 100,000 clones, with roughly 80% as singletons. This record belongs to a study of T cell responses to AZD1222 COVID-19 vaccine. Findings and limits, study-wide: The sample set comprised mostly white British donors with more females, and clonal diversity was possibly underestimated. Receipt of two AZD1222 doses was followed by a rise in Spike-specific TCR breadth and depth. Seropositive at baseline were only a handful of AZD1222 recipients.

V dropped 1 base and J dropped 6 bases, with 7 bases sitting between them. Germline V CDR1 and CDR2: SEHNR, FQNEAQ (reference sequence). The CDR3 is 13 residues long. This chain connects TRBV7-9 to TRBJ1-5; no reliable D call. Sequencing was performed on peripheral blood, taken on day 0 of AZD1222 vaccination. The source is an adult in good health. DNA of the CDR3: TGTGCCAGCAGCTTAGGAGGATTTCAGCCCCAGCATTTT. This gives the protein CASSLGGFQPQHF.